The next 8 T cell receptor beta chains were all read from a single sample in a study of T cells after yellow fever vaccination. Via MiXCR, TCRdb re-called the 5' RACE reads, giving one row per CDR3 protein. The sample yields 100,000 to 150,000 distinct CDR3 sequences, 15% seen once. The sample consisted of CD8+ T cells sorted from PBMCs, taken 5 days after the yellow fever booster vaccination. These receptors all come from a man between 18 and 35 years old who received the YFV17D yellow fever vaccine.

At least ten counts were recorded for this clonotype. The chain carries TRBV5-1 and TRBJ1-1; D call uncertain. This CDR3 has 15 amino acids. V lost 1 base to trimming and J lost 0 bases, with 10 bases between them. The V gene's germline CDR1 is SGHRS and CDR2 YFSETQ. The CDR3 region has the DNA TGCGCCAGCAGCTTGACCGGTTCCTTGAACACTGAAGCTTTCTTT. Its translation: CASSLTGSLNTEAFF. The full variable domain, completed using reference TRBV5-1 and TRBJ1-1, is KAGVTQTPRYLIKTRGQQVTLSCSPISGHRSVSWYQQTPGQGLQFLFEYFSETQRNKGNFPGRFSGRQFSNSRSEMNVSTLELGDSALYLCASSLTGSLNTEAFFGQGTRLTVV.

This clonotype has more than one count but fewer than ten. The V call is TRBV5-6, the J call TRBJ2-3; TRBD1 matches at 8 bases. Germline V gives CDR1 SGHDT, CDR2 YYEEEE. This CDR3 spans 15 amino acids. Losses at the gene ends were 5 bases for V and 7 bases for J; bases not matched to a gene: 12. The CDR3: CASSFGTGSTYTQYF. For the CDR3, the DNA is TGTGCCAGCAGTTTCGGGACAGGTTCAACATATACGCAGTATTTT.

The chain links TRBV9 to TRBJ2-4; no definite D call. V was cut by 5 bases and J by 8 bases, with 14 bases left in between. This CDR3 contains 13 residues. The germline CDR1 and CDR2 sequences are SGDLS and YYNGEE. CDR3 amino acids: CASSAAEADIQYF. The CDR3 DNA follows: TGTGCCAGCAGTGCCGCAGAGGCGGACATTCAGTACTTC.

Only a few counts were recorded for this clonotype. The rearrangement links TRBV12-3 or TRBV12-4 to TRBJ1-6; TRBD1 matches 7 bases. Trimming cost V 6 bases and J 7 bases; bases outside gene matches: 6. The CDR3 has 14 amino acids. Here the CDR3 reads CASRRTGVNSPLHF. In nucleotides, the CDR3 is TGTGCCAGCAGACGTACAGGGGTCAATTCACCCCTCCACTTT.

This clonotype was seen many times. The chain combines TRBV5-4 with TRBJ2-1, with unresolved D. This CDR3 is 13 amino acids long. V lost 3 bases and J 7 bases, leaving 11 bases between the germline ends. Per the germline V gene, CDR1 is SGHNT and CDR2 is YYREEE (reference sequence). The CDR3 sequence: CASSSPPINEQFF. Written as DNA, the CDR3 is TGTGCCAGCAGCTCCCCCCCGATTAATGAGCAGTTCTTC.

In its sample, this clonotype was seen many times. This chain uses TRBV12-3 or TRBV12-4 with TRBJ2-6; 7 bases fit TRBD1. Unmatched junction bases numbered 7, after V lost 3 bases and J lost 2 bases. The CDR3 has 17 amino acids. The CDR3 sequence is CASSFRDSDAGANVLTF. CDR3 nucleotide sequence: TGTGCCAGCAGTTTCCGGGACAGCGACGCTGGGGCCAACGTCCTGACTTTC.

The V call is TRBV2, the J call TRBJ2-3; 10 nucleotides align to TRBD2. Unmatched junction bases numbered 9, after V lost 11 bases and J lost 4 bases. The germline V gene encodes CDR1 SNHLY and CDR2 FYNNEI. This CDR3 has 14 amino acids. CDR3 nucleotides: TGTGCCCTGAACCTTAGCGGGGGGTCAGATACGCAGTATTTT. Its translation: CALNLSGGSDTQYF.

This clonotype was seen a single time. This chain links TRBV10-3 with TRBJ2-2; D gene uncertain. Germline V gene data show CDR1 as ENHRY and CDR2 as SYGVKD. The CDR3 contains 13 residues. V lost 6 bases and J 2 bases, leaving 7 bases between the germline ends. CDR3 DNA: TGTGCCATCAGATCAGCCAACACCGGGGAGCTGTTTTTT. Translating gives CAIRSANTGELFF.